This T cell receptor beta chain was identified during a study of T cell repertoires in cytomegalovirus infection. The overall study: Based on public TCR beta signatures, there were indications of CMV infection and of a matching HLA type.

One entry per CDR3 protein, called by TCRdb with MiXCR from the reads. The sample contains under 200,000 distinct CDR3 sequences, 8.5% to 10% of which appear only once. This clonotype was seen at least ten times. Its antigen is not identified. General study findings and limits: HLA-C-restricted CMV-specific TCR beta clonotypes were dominant in the ex vivo response. Summed public TCR beta family frequency identified CMV carriers bearing the relevant HLA.

Sequencing was performed on PBMCs. The origin of this receptor is a human donor in good health (CMV status not recorded). Some clones in this sample may be carry-over from other donors' samples.

CDR3 protein: CAISESRVTQYF. CDR3 in DNA: TGTGCCATCAGTGAGTCAAGGGTTACGCAGTATTTT. The chain couples TRBV10-3 to TRBJ2-3; D is unclear. The germline gives CDR1 ENHRY, CDR2 SYGVKD. Between the trimmed V and J ends, which lost 0 bases and 8 bases, there was a span of 6 bases. CDR3 length: 12 amino acids.